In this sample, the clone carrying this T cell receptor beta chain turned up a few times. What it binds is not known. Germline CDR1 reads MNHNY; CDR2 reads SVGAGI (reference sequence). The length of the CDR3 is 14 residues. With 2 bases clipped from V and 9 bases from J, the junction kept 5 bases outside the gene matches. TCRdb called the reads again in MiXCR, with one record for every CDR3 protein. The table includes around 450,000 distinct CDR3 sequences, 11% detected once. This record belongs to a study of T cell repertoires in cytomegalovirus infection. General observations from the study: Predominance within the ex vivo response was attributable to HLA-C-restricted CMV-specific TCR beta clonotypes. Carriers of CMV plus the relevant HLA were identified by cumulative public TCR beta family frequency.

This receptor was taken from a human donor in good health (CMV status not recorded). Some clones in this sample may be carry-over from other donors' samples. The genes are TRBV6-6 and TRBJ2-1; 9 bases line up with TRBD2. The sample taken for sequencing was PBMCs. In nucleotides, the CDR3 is TGTGCCAGCAGTTACGGCGGGAGGGCGCGTGAGCAGTTCTTC. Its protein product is CASSYGGRAREQFF.